The present T cell receptor beta chain was sequenced within a study of shared clonotypes between healthy human individuals. Sequencing was performed with immunoSEQ multiplex PCR; in TCRdb, only in-frame clones are kept and a portion is missing. The sample shows approximately 2,000,000 clones, just over 90% of them seen only once. Germline V gene data show CDR1 as GTSNPN and CDR2 as SVGIG (reference sequence). The CDR3 has 15 amino acids. Trimming removed 3 bases at V and 8 bases at J, with 20 bases between. Naive CD8 cells comprised CD45RO-negative, CCR7-positively selected cells, excluding terminally differentiated effector memory CD45RA+ cells.

The sequenced sample consisted of naive CD8+ T cells from PBMCs. This clonotype was sampled from a man aged 18 to 30 in good health. Some clones in this sample may be carry-over from other donors' samples. The rearrangement links TRBV30 to TRBJ2-1; D may be TRBD2 (5 bases). The CDR3, as DNA: TGTGCCTGGAGGGCGCGCCGGACGCCCGGGGATGAGCAGTTCTTC. Protein product: CAWRARRTPGDEQFF.